Below are 29 T cell receptor beta chains sequenced from a single sample in a study of early T cells in non-severe SARS-CoV-2 infection. One entry per CDR3 protein, called by TCRdb with MiXCR from the 5' RACE reads. The repertoire consists of tens of thousands of distinct CDR3 sequences, with less than 15% occurring once and the leading ten covering around 1.8%. Material for sequencing was whole blood. These receptors all stem from an adult who was a healthcare worker with PCR-confirmed SARS-CoV-2 infection or an uninfected control (not recorded which).

The chain couples TRBV3-1 to TRBJ2-7; TRBD2 matches at 11 bases. V was clipped by 0 bases and J by 0 bases; unmatched bases: 10. This CDR3 has 19 amino acids. CDR1 is LGHDT and CDR2 is YNNKEL in the germline V gene (reference sequence). CDR3: CASSQDPGLAGLHSYEQYF. The CDR3 coding sequence is TGTGCCAGCAGCCAAGATCCCGGACTAGCGGGCTTACACTCCTACGAGCAGTACTTC.

This clonotype has ten or more counts. J is TRBJ2-5 and V is TRBV14; D remains unclear. Germline CDR1 and CDR2: SGHDN and FVKESK. V was clipped by 4 bases and J by 1 base, with 16 bases between them. This CDR3 is built from 16 residues. This CDR3 is CASSPGRAPSQETQYF. The CDR3 nucleotides read TGTGCCAGCAGCCCCGGACGGGCCCCAAGCCAAGAGACCCAGTACTTC.

CDR3 nucleotides: TGTGCCAGCAGCCCCGGGGGATCCCAATCGGTGGACTACACCTTC. Amino acids: CASSPGGSQSVDYTF. J is TRBJ1-2 and V is TRBV9, with D maybe TRBD1 (5 bases). The CDR3 sequence is 15 residues long. V lost 4 bases and J 10 bases, leaving 23 bases between the germline ends. Germline loops: CDR1 SGDLS, CDR2 YYNGEE.

This clonotype came up many times. The V gene is TRBV27, the J gene TRBJ1-3; D is perhaps TRBD1 (6 bases). Trimming removed 3 bases at V and 0 bases at J, with 15 bases between. Germline CDR1 MNHEY, CDR2 SMNVEV (reference sequence). The length of the CDR3 is 17 residues. In nucleotides, the CDR3 is TGTGCCAGCAGTTTTCGACAGGAGCCCTTCTCTGGAAACACCATATATTTT. Amino acids: CASSFRQEPFSGNTIYF.

V and J are TRBV20-1 and TRBJ1-3; D ambiguous. Germline V gene data show CDR1 as DFQATT and CDR2 as SNEGSKA (reference sequence). The CDR3 contains 10 residues. The V end lost 3 bases, the J end lost 7 bases, and 4 bases lay between the germline ends. The CDR3 bases are TGCAGTGCTAGTCAGAACACCATATATTTT. Amino acids: CSASQNTIYF.

This clonotype was observed a few times. The chain joins TRBV11-2 to TRBJ1-1; a possible D gene is TRBD1 (5 bases). V lost 3 bases to trimming and J lost 4 bases, with 9 bases between them. CDR3 size: 13 residues. Germline V gives CDR1 SGHAT, CDR2 FQNNGV. The CDR3 loop is CASSFQGGTEAFF. The DNA of the CDR3 is TGTGCCAGCAGCTTTCAGGGAGGCACTGAAGCTTTCTTT.

This clonotype was detected ten times or more. The genes are TRBV18 and TRBJ2-1; the D is unclear. The CDR3 is 15 residues long. CDR1 is KGHSH and CDR2 is LQKENI in the germline V gene. With 2 bases removed from V and 5 bases from J, the gap between germline ends came to 13 bases. CDR3 DNA: TGTGCCAGCTCACCAAGCTCCGGCGGAAACAATGAGCAGTTCTTC. Encoded protein: CASSPSSGGNNEQFF.

This clonotype appeared a few times. This chain links TRBV6-2 or TRBV6-3 with TRBJ2-3, with 10 bases matching TRBD2. Germline assignment: CDR1 MNHEY and CDR2 SVGEGT. The V segment lost 6 bases and the J segment 1 base; nucleotides outside the gene matches: 16. This CDR3 has 19 residues. The CDR3 bases are TGTGCCAGCAGCCACCGACGCAGCGGGGGGGCCTCGGGCACAGATACGCAGTATTTT. Residues: CASSHRRSGGASGTDTQYF.

This clonotype was counted a few times. The J gene is TRBJ2-7, the V gene TRBV6-5; a possible D gene is TRBD1 (6 bases). CDR1 is MNHEY and CDR2 is SVGAGI in the germline V gene. V was clipped by 0 bases and J by 3 bases, with 12 bases between them. The CDR3 totals 15 residues. The CDR3 DNA reads as TGTGCCAGCAGTTACTCATTCAGGGGCCTCTACGAGCAGTACTTC. It yields the protein CASSYSFRGLYEQYF.

This clonotype was observed at least ten times. V and J are TRBV7-2 and TRBJ2-1; possibly TRBD1 or TRBD2 for D (6 bases each). V gave up 5 bases and J gave up 0 bases, with 14 bases separating them. CDR1 is SGHTA and CDR2 is FQGNSA in the germline V gene. This CDR3 contains 16 residues. CDR3 sequence reads: CASSRGGSLSYNEQFF. The CDR3 DNA reads TGTGCCAGCAGCCGAGGGGGGTCCCTCTCCTACAATGAGCAGTTCTTC.

This clonotype occurred many times. V is TRBV7-6 and J is TRBJ1-2; 7 nucleotides line up with TRBD1. Trimming took 3 bases from V and 6 from J; bases not matched to a gene: 10. The length of the CDR3 is 15 residues. The germline gives CDR1 SGHVS, CDR2 FNYEAQ. The CDR3 DNA follows: TGTGCCAGCAGCTTCTTTAAACAGGGGATTGATGGCTACACCTTC. Its protein is CASSFFKQGIDGYTF.

The rearrangement links TRBV30 to TRBJ2-2; unclear D gene. CDR3 length: 15 amino acids. CDR1 GTSNPN and CDR2 SVGIG come from the germline V gene (reference sequence). V lost 3 bases and J 6 bases, leaving 17 bases between the germline ends. The CDR3 region is CAWRDGPHTAGELFF. CDR3 in DNA: TGTGCCTGGAGAGACGGACCCCATACCGCCGGGGAGCTGTTTTTT.

The genes are TRBV3-1 and TRBJ2-1; 10 bases are shared with TRBD1. Germline V lookup: CDR1 LGHDT, CDR2 YNNKEL (reference sequence). The V segment lost 7 bases and the J segment 1 base; nucleotides outside the gene matches: 4. The CDR3 is made up of 15 amino acids. CDR3 protein: CASNPGQGSYNEQFF. The CDR3 bases are TGTGCCAGCAACCCGGGACAGGGGTCCTACAATGAGCAGTTCTTC.

This clonotype was seen at least ten times. The junction and the germline gene differ at one end; a read error may be behind it. The V and J genes are TRBV7-9 and TRBJ2-3; 7 bases map to TRBD2. This CDR3 contains 13 residues. CDR1 SEHNR and CDR2 FQNEAQ come from the germline V gene (reference sequence). DNA of the CDR3: TGCGCCAGCAGCTTGGGAGGGACAGATACGCAGTATTTT. Protein sequence: CASSLGGTDTQYF.

This chain links TRBV3-1 with TRBJ1-1; 9 nucleotides agree with TRBD1. CDR3 length: 17 residues. Germline V CDR1 and CDR2: LGHDT, YNNKEL (reference sequence). Trimming removed 4 bases from V and 6 bases from J; junction bases left unmatched: 15. This chain's CDR3 is CASSLSRPGTGRSEAFF. Here the CDR3 DNA reads TGTGCCAGCAGCCTGAGCCGTCCCGGGACAGGGAGGTCTGAAGCTTTCTTT.

The sample holds many counts of this clonotype. The chain links TRBV5-1 to TRBJ2-5; 8 bases map to TRBD2. The CDR3 has 16 residues. Germline values: CDR1 SGHRS, CDR2 YFSETQ. The ends lost 1 base at V and 2 bases at J; junction bases unmatched: 7. CDR3 bases: TGCGCCAGCAGCTTGCCCGCGACTAGCGCTCAAGAGACCCAGTACTTC. Translation gives CASSLPATSAQETQYF.

There are a few counts of this clonotype. The chain couples TRBV3-1 to TRBJ2-1; TRBD2 matches at 12 bases. CDR3 size: 18 residues. Germline CDR1 LGHDT, CDR2 YNNKEL (reference sequence). After removal of 4 bases from V and 2 bases from J, the junction contained 9 bases not matched to a gene. The CDR3 coding sequence is TGTGCCAGCAGCCCCGGGGCTAGCGGGGGGGCCGCCTACAATGAGCAGTTCTTC. It translates to CASSPGASGGAAYNEQFF.

This clonotype was counted at least ten times. The V gene is TRBV2, the J gene TRBJ2-1, with 12 bases identical to TRBD2. Germline V gene sequence: CDR1 SNHLY, CDR2 FYNNEI. This CDR3 contains 15 residues. Trimming took 1 base from V and 8 from J; bases not matched to a gene: 3. CDR3 sequence reads: CASSEGLAGVHEQFF. CDR3 sequence (DNA): TGTGCCAGCAGTGAAGGACTAGCGGGGGTGCATGAGCAGTTCTTC.

There are many counts of this clonotype. This rearrangement joins TRBV12-3 or TRBV12-4 to TRBJ2-3; D call uncertain. The CDR3 has 11 residues. V lost 7 bases and J lost 5, with 7 bases in between. CDR3 protein: CASNVEDTQYF. The CDR3 region has the DNA TGTGCCAGCAATGTGGAAGATACGCAGTATTTT.

This clonotype showed up many times. This chain joins TRBV2 and TRBJ2-4; perhaps TRBD1 as D (6 bases). The CDR3 is 12 amino acids. Per germline, CDR1 SNHLY and CDR2 FYNNEI. The V and J ends lost 4 bases and 16 bases respectively, with 17 bases between them. CDR3 residues: CASSGHRDAIYF. Here the CDR3 DNA reads TGTGCCAGCAGTGGCCACAGGGACGCCATCTACTTC. Full variable domain (remainder filled in from reference TRBV2 and TRBJ2-4): EPEVTQTPSHQVTQMGQEVILRCVPISNHLYFYWYRQILGQKVEFLVSFYNNEISEKSEIFDDQFSVERPDGSNFTLKIRSTKLEDSAMYFCASSGHRDAIYFGAGTRLSVL.

This clonotype was seen only a few times. The rearrangement links TRBV14 to TRBJ2-1; tentatively, D is TRBD1 (6 bases). The CDR3 has 16 amino acids. Germline loops: CDR1 SGHDN, CDR2 FVKESK. V gave up 1 base and J gave up 7 bases, with 17 bases separating them. DNA of the CDR3: TGTGCCAGCAGCCAAGGCGCTCGGCCCAGGGGTAATGAGCAGTTCTTC. Residues: CASSQGARPRGNEQFF.

The CDR3 DNA reads TGTGCCAGCAGCAGAGGACAGGGAGGGCGTGAAAAACTGTTTTTT. Residues: CASSRGQGGREKLFF. The chain couples TRBV7-2 to TRBJ1-4; TRBD1 matches at 8 bases. The CDR3 loop spans 15 amino acids. Losses at the gene ends were 5 bases for V and 7 bases for J; bases not matched to a gene: 9. Per the germline V gene, CDR1 is SGHTA and CDR2 is FQGNSA.

This clonotype was observed a handful of times. This chain joins TRBV6-1 and TRBJ2-7, with D perhaps TRBD1 (5 bases). CDR1 MNHNS and CDR2 SASEGT come from the germline V gene. The V gene lost 7 bases and the J gene lost 7 bases, with 11 bases spanning the gap. The CDR3 totals 11 residues. The chain's CDR3 is CASNPGQEQYF. The CDR3 bases are TGTGCCAGCAACCCAGGACAAGAGCAGTACTTC.

The V and J genes are TRBV2 and TRBJ2-2; D remains ambiguous. Trimming took 7 bases from V and 0 from J, leaving 0 bases between them. Germline V gene sequence: CDR1 SNHLY, CDR2 FYNNEI. CDR3 length: 11 residues. CDR3 loop: CASTNTGELFF. The CDR3 DNA reads TGTGCCAGCACGAACACCGGGGAGCTGTTTTTT.

This clonotype was seen at least ten times. The rearrangement links TRBV9 to TRBJ2-3; 8 bases line up with TRBD2. This CDR3 spans 15 amino acids. Per the germline V gene, CDR1 is SGDLS and CDR2 is YYNGEE. V shed 4 bases and J 6 bases; nucleotides not matched to a gene: 10. The chain's CDR3 is CASSPLAGSMDTQYF. The CDR3, as DNA: TGTGCCAGCAGCCCATTAGCGGGGTCCATGGATACGCAGTATTTT.

This clonotype was seen more than once but under ten times. The rearrangement links TRBV20-1 to TRBJ2-3; 11 bases fit TRBD2. From germline, CDR1 is DFQATT and CDR2 SNEGSKA (reference sequence). Trimming at V came to 3 bases and at J to 5 bases, leaving 4 bases not matched to a gene. The CDR3 has 14 residues. Here the CDR3 reads CSARLTSGGDTQYF. The DNA for the CDR3 is TGCAGTGCTAGGCTCACTAGCGGGGGAGATACGCAGTATTTT.

This clonotype has ten or more counts. The rearrangement joins TRBV14 to TRBJ1-4; D gene uncertain. V lost 2 bases and J 8 bases, leaving 9 bases between the germline ends. Germline V gene data show CDR1 as SGHDN and CDR2 as FVKESK. This CDR3 spans 13 amino acids. For the CDR3, the DNA is TGTGCCAGCAGCCAATTCCAAGGGGAAAAACTGTTTTTT. Translated: CASSQFQGEKLFF.

The chain couples TRBV5-1 to TRBJ2-1; perhaps TRBD1 as D (5 bases). The germline V gene has CDR1 SGHRS and CDR2 YFSETQ. The V gene lost 0 bases and the J gene lost 11 bases, with 9 bases spanning the gap. The CDR3 extends over 12 amino acids. The CDR3 is CASSLEGPKQFF. CDR3 nucleotides: TGCGCCAGCAGCTTGGAGGGGCCAAAGCAGTTCTTC.

This clonotype was counted a few times. The chain is built from TRBV7-2 and TRBJ1-2, with 8 positions matching TRBD1. The trim removed 5 bases at V and 8 bases at J, leaving 4 bases unmatched. CDR1 is SGHTA and CDR2 is FQGNSA in the germline V gene. CDR3 length equals 12 residues. The CDR3 region is CASSLRTGGYTF. In nucleotides, the CDR3 is TGTGCCAGCAGCCTCCGGACAGGGGGCTACACCTTC.